Listed below are T cell receptor beta chains from one sample, sequenced in a study of T cell responses to AZD1222 COVID-19 vaccine. Profiling relied on immunoSEQ multiplex PCR, and the TCRdb table lists in-frame clones only, not all of them. The sample lists some 170,000 clones, 85% to 90% seen once, with roughly 1.7% in the top ten. Sequenced material: peripheral blood, taken on day 0 of AZD1222 vaccination. These receptors were taken from an adult in good health. Each CDR3 is given with its conserved first and last residue. D genes are given only for firm matches. Not all rows give a size; the values are once, few, many and, for expanded clones, a class.

>TRBD1|TRBV6-1|TRBJ2-1|NA
TGTGCCAGCAGTGAAGGTGGGACAGGGAACAATGAGCAGTTCTTC
CASSEGGTGNNEQFF
>NA|TRBV29-1|TRBJ1-4|NA
TGCAGCGCACGACTTAATGAAAAACTGTTTTTT
CSARLNEKLFF
>TRBD1|TRBV2|TRBJ1-4|NA
TGTGCCAGCAGTGGTCCGGGACAGCGGGCAGAAAAACTGTTTTTT
CASSGPGQRAEKLFF
>NA|TRBV6-5|TRBJ2-1|NA
TGTGCCAGCAGTTATATGGATGAGCAGTTCTTC
CASSYMDEQFF
>TRBD2|TRBV28|TRBJ2-2|NA
TGTGCCAGCAGTGGGACTAGCGGGATTTCTCTGAACACCGGGGAGCTGTTTTTT
CASSGTSGISLNTGELFF
>NA|TRBV5-4|TRBJ2-2|NA
TGTGCCAGCAGCTTGTCTAGGAACACCGGGGAGCTGTTTTTT
CASSLSRNTGELFF
>TRBD1|TRBV15|TRBJ2-3|NA
TGTGCCACCAGCTCAGGGGGCGATGGAAGAGATACGCAGTATTTT
CATSSGGDGRDTQYF
>TRBD1|TRBV15|TRBJ2-5|NA
TGTGCCACCAGCAGAGGGCCCACACAGGGGAGAGAAGAGACCCAGTACTTC
CATSRGPTQGREETQYF
>TRBD1|TRBV2|TRBJ2-2|NA
TGTGCAAGCAGAGGACAGGGTCTCACCGGGGAGCTGTTTTTT
CASRGQGLTGELFF
>NA|TRBV14|TRBJ2-7|NA
TGTGCCAGCAGCCCGAGGAACTCCTACGAGCAGTACTTC
CASSPRNSYEQYF
>TRBD2|TRBV9|TRBJ2-3|once
TGTGCCAGCAGCTTACTAGCGGGAGAGTTCGCAGATACGCAGTATTTT
CASSLLAGEFADTQYF
>NA|TRBV3-1/TRBV3-2|TRBJ1-3|NA
TGTGCCAGCGCCCGACAGGTCTCCTCTGGAAACACCATATATTTT
CASARQVSSGNTIYF
>TRBD1|TRBV23-1|TRBJ1-1|NA
TGCGCCAGCAGTCACTCGACAGGGTCCACTGAAGCTTTCTTT
CASSHSTGSTEAFF
>TRBD2|TRBV2|TRBJ2-5|NA
TGTGCCAGCAGTGAAGAGGCTATGGGACTAGGTAGTGGAGAGACCCAGTACTTC
CASSEEAMGLGSGETQYF
>NA|TRBV6-5|TRBJ1-5|NA
TGTGCCAGCCGACAGAATAGCAATCAGCCCCAGCATTTT
CASRQNSNQPQHF
>NA|TRBV7-2|TRBJ1-6|NA
TGTGCCAGCAGCACTGAGGGACTGGATAATTCACCCCTCCACTTT
CASSTEGLDNSPLHF